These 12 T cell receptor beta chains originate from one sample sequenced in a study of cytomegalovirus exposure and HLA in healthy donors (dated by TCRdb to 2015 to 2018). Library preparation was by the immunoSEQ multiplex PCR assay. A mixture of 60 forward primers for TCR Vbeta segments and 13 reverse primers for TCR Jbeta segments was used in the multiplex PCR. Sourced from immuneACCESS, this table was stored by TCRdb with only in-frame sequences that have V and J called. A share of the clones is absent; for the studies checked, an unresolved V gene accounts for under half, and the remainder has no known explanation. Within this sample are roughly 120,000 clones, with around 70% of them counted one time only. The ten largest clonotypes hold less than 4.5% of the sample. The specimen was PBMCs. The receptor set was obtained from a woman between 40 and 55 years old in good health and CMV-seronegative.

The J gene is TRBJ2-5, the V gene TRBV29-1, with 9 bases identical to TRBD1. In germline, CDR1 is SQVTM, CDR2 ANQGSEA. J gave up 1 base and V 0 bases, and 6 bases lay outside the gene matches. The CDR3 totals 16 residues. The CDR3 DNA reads TGCAGCGTTGAAGATTGGGACAGGGCGACCCAAGAGACCCAGTACTTC. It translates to CSVEDWDRATQETQYF.

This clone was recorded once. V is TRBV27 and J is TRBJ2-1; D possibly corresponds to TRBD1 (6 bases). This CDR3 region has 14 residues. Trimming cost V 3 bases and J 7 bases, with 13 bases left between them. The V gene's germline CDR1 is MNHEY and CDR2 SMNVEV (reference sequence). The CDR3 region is CASSLGHPTNEQFF. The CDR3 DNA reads TGTGCCAGCAGTTTGGGACATCCAACGAATGAGCAGTTCTTC.

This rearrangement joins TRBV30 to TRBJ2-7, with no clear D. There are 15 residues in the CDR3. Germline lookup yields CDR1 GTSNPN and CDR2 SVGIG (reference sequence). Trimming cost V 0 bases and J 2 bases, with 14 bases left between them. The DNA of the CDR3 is TGTGCCTGGAGTGTACGCGGCAGACTGCCCTACGAGCAGTACTTC. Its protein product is CAWSVRGRLPYEQYF.

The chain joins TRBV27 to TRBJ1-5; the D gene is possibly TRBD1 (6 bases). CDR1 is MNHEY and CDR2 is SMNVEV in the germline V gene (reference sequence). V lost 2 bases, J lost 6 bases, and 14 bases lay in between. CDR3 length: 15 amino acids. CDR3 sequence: CASSLLGTLGQPQHF. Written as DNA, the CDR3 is TGTGCCAGCAGTTTACTCGGGACATTAGGTCAGCCCCAGCATTTT.

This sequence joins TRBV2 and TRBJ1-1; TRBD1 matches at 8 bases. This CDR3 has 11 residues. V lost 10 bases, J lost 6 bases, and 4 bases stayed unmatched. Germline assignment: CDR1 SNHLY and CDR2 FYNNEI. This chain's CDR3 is CATETGAEAFF. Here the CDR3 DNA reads TGTGCCACCGAGACAGGGGCTGAAGCTTTCTTT.

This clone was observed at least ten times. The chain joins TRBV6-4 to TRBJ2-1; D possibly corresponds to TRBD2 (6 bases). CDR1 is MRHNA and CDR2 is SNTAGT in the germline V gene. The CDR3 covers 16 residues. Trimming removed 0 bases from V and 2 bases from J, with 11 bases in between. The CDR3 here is CASSDSPAGTYNEQFF. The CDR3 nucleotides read TGTGCCAGCAGTGACTCTCCAGCGGGTACCTACAATGAGCAGTTCTTC.

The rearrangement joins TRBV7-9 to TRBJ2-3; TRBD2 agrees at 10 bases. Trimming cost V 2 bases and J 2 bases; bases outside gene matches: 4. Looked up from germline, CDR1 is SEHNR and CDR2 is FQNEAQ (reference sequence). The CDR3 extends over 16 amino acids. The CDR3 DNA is TGTGCCAGCAGCTTATTACTAGCGGGACCCACAGATACGCAGTATTTT. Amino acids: CASSLLLAGPTDTQYF.

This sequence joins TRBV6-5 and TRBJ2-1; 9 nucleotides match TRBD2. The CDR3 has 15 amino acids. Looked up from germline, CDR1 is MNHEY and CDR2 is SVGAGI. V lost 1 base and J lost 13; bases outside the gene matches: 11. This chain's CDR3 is CASSYLAGAPGVQFF. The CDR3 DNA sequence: TGTGCCAGCAGTTACTTAGCGGGAGCCCCGGGTGTTCAGTTCTTC.

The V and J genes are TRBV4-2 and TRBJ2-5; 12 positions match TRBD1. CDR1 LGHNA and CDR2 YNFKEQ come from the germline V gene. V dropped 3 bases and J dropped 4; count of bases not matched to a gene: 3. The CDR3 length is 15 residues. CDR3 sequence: CASSQGQGAGETQYF. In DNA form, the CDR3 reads TGTGCCAGCAGCCAGGGACAGGGGGCGGGAGAGACCCAGTACTTC.

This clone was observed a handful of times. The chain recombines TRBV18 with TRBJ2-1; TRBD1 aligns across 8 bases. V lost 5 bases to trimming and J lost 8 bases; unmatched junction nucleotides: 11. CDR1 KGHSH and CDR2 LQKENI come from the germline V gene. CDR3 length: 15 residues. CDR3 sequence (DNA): TGTGCCAGCTCAGGACGACAGGGGAGTAGGGATGAGCAGTTCTTC. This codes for CASSGRQGSRDEQFF.

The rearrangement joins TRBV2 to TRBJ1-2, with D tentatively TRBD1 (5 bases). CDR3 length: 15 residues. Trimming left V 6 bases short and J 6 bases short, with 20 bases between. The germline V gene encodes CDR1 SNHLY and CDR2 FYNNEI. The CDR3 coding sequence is TGTGCCAGCAGGGGCCACACTCAGGGAAACGATGGCTACACCTTC. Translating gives CASRGHTQGNDGYTF. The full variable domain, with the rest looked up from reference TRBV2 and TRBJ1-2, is EPEVTQTPSHQVTQMGQEVILRCVPISNHLYFYWYRQILGQKVEFLVSFYNNEISEKSEIFDDQFSVERPDGSNFTLKIRSTKLEDSAMYFCASRGHTQGNDGYTFGSGTRLTVV.

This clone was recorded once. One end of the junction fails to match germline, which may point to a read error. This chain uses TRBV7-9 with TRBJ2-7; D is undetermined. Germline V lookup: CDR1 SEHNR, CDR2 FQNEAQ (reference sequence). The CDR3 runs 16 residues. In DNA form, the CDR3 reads TGTTCCAGCACCCCAAGACCTGGGCAGAAAGCCTACGAGCAGTACTTC. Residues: CSSTPRPGQKAYEQYF.